This T cell receptor beta chain was sequenced for a study of blood T cell repertoires in COVID-19. Whole-study context: The cDNA or gDNA used as material had been derived from T cells, B-cell-depleted T cells, or PBMCs.

Seattle patients were enrolled while actively infected and followed longitudinally. Profiling relied on immunoSEQ multiplex PCR, and the TCRdb table lists in-frame clones only, not all of them. The table shows around 200,000 clones, with 70% to 80% occurring only once. Trimming removed 3 bases from V and 3 bases from J; junction bases left unmatched: 6. Germline assignment: CDR1 KGHSH and CDR2 LQKENI. The CDR3 contains 15 residues. The chain recombines TRBV18 with TRBJ1-1; 8 bases line up with TRBD1. Sample: peripheral blood. The receptor was isolated from a woman between 35 and 50 years old with COVID-19, enrolled during active disease. The CDR3 region is CASSPSTGADTEAFF. CDR3 sequence (DNA): TGTGCCAGCTCACCCTCGACAGGGGCGGACACTGAAGCTTTCTTT.